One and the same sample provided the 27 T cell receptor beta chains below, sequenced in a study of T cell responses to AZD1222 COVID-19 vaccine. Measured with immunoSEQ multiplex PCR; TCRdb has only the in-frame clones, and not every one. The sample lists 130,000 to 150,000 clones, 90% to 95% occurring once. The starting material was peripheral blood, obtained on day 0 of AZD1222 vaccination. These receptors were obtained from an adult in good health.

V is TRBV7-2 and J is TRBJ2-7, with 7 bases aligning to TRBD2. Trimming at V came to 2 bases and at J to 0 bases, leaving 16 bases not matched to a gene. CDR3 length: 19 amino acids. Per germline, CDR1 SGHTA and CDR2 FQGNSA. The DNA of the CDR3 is TGTGCCAGCAGCTTATCTCGGGGTTTAGGCGGGGGTTACTCCTACGAGCAGTACTTC. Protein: CASSLSRGLGGGYSYEQYF.

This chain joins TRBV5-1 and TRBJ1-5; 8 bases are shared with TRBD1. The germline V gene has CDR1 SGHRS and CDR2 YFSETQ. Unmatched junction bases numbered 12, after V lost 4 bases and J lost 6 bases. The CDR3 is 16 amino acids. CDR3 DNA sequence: TGCGCCAGCAGCCCAGGACAGGGAGGGCCTAGTCAGCCCCAGCATTTT. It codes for CASSPGQGGPSQPQHF.

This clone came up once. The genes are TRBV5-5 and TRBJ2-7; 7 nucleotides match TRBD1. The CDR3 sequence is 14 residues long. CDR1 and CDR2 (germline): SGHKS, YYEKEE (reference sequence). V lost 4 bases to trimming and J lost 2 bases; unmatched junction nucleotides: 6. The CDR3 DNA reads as TGTGCCAGCAGCCTCCGGGACAGCACCTACGAGCAGTACTTC. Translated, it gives CASSLRDSTYEQYF.

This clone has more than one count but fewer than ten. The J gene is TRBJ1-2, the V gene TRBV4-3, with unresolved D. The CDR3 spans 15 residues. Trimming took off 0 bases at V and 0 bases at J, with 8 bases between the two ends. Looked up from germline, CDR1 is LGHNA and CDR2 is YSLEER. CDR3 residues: CASSQERGSNYGYTF. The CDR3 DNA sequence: TGCGCCAGCAGCCAAGAACGCGGTTCTAACTATGGCTACACCTTC.

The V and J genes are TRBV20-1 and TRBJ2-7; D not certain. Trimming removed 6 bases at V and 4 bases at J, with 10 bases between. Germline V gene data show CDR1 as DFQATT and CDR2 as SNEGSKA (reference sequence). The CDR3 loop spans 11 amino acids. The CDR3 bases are TGCAGTGCAGCCGGGCAGTACGAGCAGTACTTC. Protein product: CSAAGQYEQYF.

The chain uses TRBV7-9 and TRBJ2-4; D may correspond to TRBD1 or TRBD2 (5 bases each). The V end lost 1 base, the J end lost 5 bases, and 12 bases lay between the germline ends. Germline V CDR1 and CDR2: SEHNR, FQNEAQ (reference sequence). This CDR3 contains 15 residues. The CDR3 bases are TGTGCCAGCAGCTTAGATGGGGGTGCCCAAAACATTCAGTACTTC. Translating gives CASSLDGGAQNIQYF. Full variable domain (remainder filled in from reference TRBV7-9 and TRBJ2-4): DTGVSQNPRHKITKRGQNVTFRCDPISEHNRLYWYRQTLGQGPEFLTYFQNEAQLEKSRLLSDRFSAERPKGSFSTLEIQRTEQGDSAMYLCASSLDGGAQNIQYFGAGTRLSVL.

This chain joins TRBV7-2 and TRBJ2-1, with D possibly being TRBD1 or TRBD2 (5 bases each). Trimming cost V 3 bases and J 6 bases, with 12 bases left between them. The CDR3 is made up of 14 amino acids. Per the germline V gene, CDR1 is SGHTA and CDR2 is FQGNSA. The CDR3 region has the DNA TGTGCCAGCAGCTTCGTCGGGGCCTTCAATGAGCAGTTCTTC. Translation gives CASSFVGAFNEQFF.

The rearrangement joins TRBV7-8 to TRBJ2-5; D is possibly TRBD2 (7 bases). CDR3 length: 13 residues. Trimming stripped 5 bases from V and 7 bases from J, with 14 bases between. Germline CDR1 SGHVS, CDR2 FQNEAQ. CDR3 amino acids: CASSLRGEGTQYF. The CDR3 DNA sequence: TGTGCCAGCAGCCTGAGGGGGGAGGGGACCCAGTACTTC. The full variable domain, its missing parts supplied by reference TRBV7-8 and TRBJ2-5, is GAGVSQSPRYKVAKRGQDVALRCDPISGHVSLFWYQQALGQGPEFLTYFQNEAQLDKSGLPSDRFFAERPEGSVSTLKIQRTQQEDSAVYLCASSLRGEGTQYFGPGTRLLVL.

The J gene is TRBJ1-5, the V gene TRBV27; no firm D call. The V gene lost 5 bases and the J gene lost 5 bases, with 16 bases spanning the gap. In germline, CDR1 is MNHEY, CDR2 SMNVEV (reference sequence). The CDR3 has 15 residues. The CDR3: CASSPTAPWHQPQHF. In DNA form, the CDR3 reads TGTGCCAGCAGTCCAACGGCCCCGTGGCATCAGCCCCAGCATTTT.

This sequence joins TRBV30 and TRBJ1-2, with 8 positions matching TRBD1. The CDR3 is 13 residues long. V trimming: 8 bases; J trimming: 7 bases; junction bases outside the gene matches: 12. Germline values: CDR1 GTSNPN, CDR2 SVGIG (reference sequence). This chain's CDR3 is CALSGQGKGGYTF. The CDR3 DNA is TGTGCCCTCTCAGGACAGGGAAAAGGTGGCTACACCTTC.

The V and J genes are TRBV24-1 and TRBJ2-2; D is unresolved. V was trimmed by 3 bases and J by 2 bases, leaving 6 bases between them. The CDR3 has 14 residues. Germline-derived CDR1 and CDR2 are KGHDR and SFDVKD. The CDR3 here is CATSDPPNTGELFF. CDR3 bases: TGTGCCACCAGTGATCCCCCAAACACCGGGGAGCTGTTTTTT.

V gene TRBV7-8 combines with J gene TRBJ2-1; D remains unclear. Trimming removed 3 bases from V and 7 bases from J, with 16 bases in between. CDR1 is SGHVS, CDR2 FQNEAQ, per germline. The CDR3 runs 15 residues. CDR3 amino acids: CASSLTRSGVNEQFF. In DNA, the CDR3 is TGTGCCAGCAGCTTGACACGGTCGGGCGTAAATGAGCAGTTCTTC.

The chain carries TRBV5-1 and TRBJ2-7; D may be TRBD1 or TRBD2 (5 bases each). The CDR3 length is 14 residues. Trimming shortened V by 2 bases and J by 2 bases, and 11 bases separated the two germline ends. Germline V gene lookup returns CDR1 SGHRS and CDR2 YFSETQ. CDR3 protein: CASSLRDRTYEQYF. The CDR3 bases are TGCGCCAGCAGCTTAAGGGACCGAACCTACGAGCAGTACTTC. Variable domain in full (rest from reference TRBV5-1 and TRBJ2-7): KAGVTQTPRYLIKTRGQQVTLSCSPISGHRSVSWYQQTPGQGLQFLFEYFSETQRNKGNFPGRFSGRQFSNSRSEMNVSTLELGDSALYLCASSLRDRTYEQYFGPGTRLTVT.

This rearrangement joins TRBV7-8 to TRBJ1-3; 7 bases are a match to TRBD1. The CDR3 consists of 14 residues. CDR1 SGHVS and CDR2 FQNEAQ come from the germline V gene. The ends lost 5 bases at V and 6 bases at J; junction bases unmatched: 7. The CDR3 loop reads CASSLGQRENTIYF. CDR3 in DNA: TGTGCCAGCAGCCTGGGACAGAGGGAAAACACCATATATTTT.

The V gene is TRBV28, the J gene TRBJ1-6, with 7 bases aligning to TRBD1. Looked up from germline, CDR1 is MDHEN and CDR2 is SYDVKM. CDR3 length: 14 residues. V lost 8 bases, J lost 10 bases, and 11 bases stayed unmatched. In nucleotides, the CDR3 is TGTGCCAGCCTGCGGGACAGAGGGAACTCACCCCTCCACTTT. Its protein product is CASLRDRGNSPLHF.

The CDR3, as DNA: TGTGCCAGCAGTTTGGGGGGGCACGAGCAGTACTTC. Protein product: CASSLGGHEQYF. The chain joins TRBV27 to TRBJ2-7; possibly TRBD2 for D (7 bases). The V end lost 3 bases, the J end lost 5 bases, and 8 bases lay between the germline ends. Looked up from germline, CDR1 is MNHEY and CDR2 is SMNVEV (reference sequence). The CDR3 contains 12 residues.

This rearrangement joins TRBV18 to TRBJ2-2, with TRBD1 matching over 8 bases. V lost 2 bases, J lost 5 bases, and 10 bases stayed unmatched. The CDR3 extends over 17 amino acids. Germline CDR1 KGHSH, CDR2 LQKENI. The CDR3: CASSPRPTGARTGELFF. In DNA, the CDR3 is TGTGCCAGCTCACCAAGGCCGACAGGGGCGAGGACCGGGGAGCTGTTTTTT.

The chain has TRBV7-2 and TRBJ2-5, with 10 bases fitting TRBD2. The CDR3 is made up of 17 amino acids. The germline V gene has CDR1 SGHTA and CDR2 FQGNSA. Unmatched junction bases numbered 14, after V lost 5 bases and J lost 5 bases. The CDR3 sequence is CASSGAGLAGVRETQYF. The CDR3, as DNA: TGTGCCAGCAGCGGAGCGGGCCTAGCGGGAGTGCGGGAGACCCAGTACTTC.

The CDR3 reads CASSILGSGQPQHF. The DNA for the CDR3 is TGTGCCAGTAGTATTCTCGGGTCGGGGCAGCCCCAGCATTTT. V is TRBV19 and J is TRBJ1-5; D gene uncertain. V was shortened by 3 bases and J by 7 bases, with 13 bases between the two germline ends. Germline V lookup: CDR1 LNHDA, CDR2 SQIVND (reference sequence). This CDR3 is built from 14 residues.

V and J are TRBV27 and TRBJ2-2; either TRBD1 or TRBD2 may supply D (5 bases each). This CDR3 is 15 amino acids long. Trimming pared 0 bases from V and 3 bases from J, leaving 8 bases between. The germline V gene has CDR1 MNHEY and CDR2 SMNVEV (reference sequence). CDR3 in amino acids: CASSLSQGHTGELFF. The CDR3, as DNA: TGTGCCAGCAGTTTATCTCAGGGACACACCGGGGAGCTGTTTTTT.

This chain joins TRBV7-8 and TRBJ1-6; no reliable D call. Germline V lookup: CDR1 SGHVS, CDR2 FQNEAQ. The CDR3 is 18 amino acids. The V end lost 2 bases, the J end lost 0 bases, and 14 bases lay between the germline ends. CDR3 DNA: TGTGCCAGCAGCTTACTTGTGTCAGTGAGCTCCTATAATTCACCCCTCCACTTT. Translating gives CASSLLVSVSSYNSPLHF.

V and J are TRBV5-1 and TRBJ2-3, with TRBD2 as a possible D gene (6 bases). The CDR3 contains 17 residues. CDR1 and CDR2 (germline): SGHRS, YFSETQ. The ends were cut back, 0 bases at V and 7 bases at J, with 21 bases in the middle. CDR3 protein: CASSLVFSGGQMNTQYF. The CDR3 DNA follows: TGCGCCAGCAGCTTGGTATTTAGCGGTGGACAAATGAATACGCAGTATTTT.

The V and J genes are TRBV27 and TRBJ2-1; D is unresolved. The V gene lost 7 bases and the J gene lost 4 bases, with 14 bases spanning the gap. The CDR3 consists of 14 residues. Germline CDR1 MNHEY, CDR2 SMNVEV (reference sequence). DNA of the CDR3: TGTGCCAGCACCTACGCCGGCCAGTACAATGAGCAGTTCTTC. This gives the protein CASTYAGQYNEQFF.

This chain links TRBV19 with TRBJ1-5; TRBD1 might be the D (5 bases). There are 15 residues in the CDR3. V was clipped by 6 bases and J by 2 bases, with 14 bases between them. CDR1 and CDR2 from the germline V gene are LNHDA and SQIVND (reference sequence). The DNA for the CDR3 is TGTGCCAGTAGGACAGAGGATTGGGGCAATCAGCCCCAGCATTTT. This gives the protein CASRTEDWGNQPQHF.

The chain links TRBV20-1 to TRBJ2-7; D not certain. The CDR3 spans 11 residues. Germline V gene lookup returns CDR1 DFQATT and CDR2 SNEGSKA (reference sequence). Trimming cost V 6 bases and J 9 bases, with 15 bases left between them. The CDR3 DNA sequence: TGCAGTGCCCCAAAGGACGGTGGGCAGTACTTC. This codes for CSAPKDGGQYF.

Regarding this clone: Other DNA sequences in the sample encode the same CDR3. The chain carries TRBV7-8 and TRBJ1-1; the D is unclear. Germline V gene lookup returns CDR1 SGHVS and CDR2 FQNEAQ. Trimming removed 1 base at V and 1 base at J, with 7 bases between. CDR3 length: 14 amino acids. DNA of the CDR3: TGTGCCAGCAGCTTAGGAGGACGGAACACTGAAGCTTTCTTT. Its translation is CASSLGGRNTEAFF.

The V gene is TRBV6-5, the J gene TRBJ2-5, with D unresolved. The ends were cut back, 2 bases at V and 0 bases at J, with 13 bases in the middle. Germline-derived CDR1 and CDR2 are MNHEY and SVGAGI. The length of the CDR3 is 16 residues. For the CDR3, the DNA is TGTGCCAGCAGTTACCGCCGGCGTGGACACCAAGAGACCCAGTACTTC. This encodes CASSYRRRGHQETQYF.